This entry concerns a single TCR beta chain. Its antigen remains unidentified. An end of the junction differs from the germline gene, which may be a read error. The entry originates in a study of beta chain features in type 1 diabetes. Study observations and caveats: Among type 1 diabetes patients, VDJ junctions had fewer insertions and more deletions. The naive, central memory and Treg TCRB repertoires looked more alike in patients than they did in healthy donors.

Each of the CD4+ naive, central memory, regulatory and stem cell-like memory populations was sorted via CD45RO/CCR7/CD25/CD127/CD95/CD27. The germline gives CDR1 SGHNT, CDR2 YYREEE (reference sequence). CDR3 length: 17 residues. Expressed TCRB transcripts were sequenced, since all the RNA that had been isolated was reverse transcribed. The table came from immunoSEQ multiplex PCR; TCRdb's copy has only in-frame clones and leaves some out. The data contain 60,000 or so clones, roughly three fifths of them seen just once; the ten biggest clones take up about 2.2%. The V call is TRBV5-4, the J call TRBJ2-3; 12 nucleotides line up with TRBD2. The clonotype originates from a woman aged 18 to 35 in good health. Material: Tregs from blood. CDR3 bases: TGCGCCAGCAGCCAAGATCGTACTAGCGGGGGGCGAGATACGCAGTATTTT. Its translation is CASSQDRTSGGRDTQYF. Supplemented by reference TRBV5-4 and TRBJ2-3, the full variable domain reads ETGVTQSPTHLIKTRGQQVTLRCSSQSGHNTVSWYQQALGQGPQFIFQYYREEENGRGNFPPRFSGLQFPNYSSELNVNALELDDSALYLCASSQDRTSGGRDTQYFGPGTRLTVL.